This T cell receptor (beta chain) is from a study of T cell responses to AZD1222 COVID-19 vaccine (dated by TCRdb to the early 2020s). The study in broad terms: AZD1222 recipients whose second dose came at about 4 weeks and those whose second dose came at about 12 weeks were combined into one group, since spike-specific TCR depth and breadth did not differ between the two schedules. A total of 233 trial participants underwent TCR sequencing, of whom around 210 had received two doses of AZD1222 and around 25 had received two doses of the MenACWY control vaccine. Enrollment into the trials was organized by age into subgroups of 18-55, 56-69 and 70-plus years, and those subgroups contained about 150, 27 and 61 TCR-sequenced participants, respectively. Findings and caveats that apply to the study as a whole: Reportedly, almost half of the unique spike-specific TCRs recognized epitopes lying outside the regions that are mutated in the B.1.351 and B.1.1.7 variants. The vaccine-associated CD4 TCRs covered the entire spike protein, and the dominant responses fell in regions 160-218 and 743-854. The 56-69-year group was small, and its depth increase did not reach significance, likely because of low power. A significant rise in spike-specific TCR breadth and depth was observed after two AZD1222 doses relative to day 0 and relative to MenACWY recipients. Participants were mostly white British and included more females than males, and it was suggested by the authors that clonal diversity may have been underestimated. No day 14 peak-response samples were available, so repertoires were characterized only after the peak T cell response. Only five to seven AZD1222 recipients were SARS-CoV-2 seropositive at baseline, limiting conclusions about previously exposed vaccinees.

The CDR3 regions of human TCRbeta chains were subjected to immunosequencing. The authors' pipeline ran thus. TCRs in the repertoires were matched against a reference library of SARS-CoV-2-specific TCRs that had been generated with the MIRA antigen-specificity platform. Breadth was defined as the fraction of unique TCRs that were SARS-CoV-2-associated, and depth was defined as the fraction of total T cells that were SARS-CoV-2-associated. Using the MIRA data, each spike-specific TCR was mapped to the spike region that the TCR reacts to and placed in a CD4 or CD8 class. Log10-transformed breadth and depth values were compared by one-way ANOVA with Sidak's multiple comparisons tests. TCRdb obtained this table from immuneACCESS and retained in-frame rearrangements with V and J assigned. These tables miss some clones; where compared with another copy, unresolved V genes account for less than half of the shortfall, and the remainder is unexplained. V and J calls plus clone size are reproduced from that table; the DNA served to infer D and trimming. Within this sample are 73,000 or so clones, with roughly 82% of them counted one time only. The ten largest clones take up around 5.4% of the sample.

A remark on this clone: The specificity of this receptor is unknown. Base qualities were left out, and no much larger clone turns up one base away.

In light of the paper, this sample's time point label describes: baseline before first vaccination. The vaccinee samples were drawn from two UK trials, COV001 and COV002, one of which was a single-blind randomized controlled phase 2/3 trial testing AZD1222 (ChAdOx1 nCoV-19) in healthy adults. For TCRbeta chain sequencing, PBMC samples from trial participants were taken at day 0 and at day 28 after the second dose. CDR3 length: 13 amino acids, cysteine to phenylalanine. Of all the DNA, just the CDR3 is kept, 39 bases in frame from base 1. The germline ends are 9 bases apart after V is trimmed by 6 bases and J by 3 bases.

The source of this sequence is an adult in good health. This specimen consisted of peripheral blood, obtained on day 0 of AZD1222 vaccination. The rearrangement joined TRBV12-3 or TRBV12-4 to TRBJ1-5; the D gene is unclear. CDR3 loop: CASSPGHNQPQHF. DNA sequence: TGTGCCAGCAGCCCGGGCCACAATCAGCCCCAGCATTTT.